The present entry profiles one TCR beta chain with its context. The antigen this receptor binds is unknown. It has no much larger one-base neighbor in the sample; base qualities were not kept. Library preparation employed the immunoSEQ multiplex PCR assay. For the multiplex PCR, a mixture combining 60 forward primers for TCR Vbeta segments and 13 reverse primers for TCR Jbeta segments was used. The CDR3 region of rearranged TCR beta genes was amplified from genomic DNA with a multiplex PCR assay. The amplified TCR beta libraries were sequenced on the Illumina HiSeq System as 87-base-pair reads. Turning to the authors' computational methods: A later analysis tallied approximately 87 million unique TCR beta chains across the 660 or so repertoires, and approximately 12 million of those chains were shared by two or more donors. Raw reads were error-corrected and collapsed into unique sequences with a nearest-neighbor algorithm that merged closely related sequences to remove PCR and sequencing errors. Alignment of CDR3 sequences to IMGT reference sequences was used to assign V, D and J gene segments. For a sequence to be retained, a match of at least six nucleotides was required to both a V gene segment and a J gene segment. A rearrangement counted as productive if the CDR3 had no stop codons and remained in frame with V and J, and every other rearrangement counted as non-productive. CDR3 was defined according to IMGT convention as the region running from the second conserved V-encoded cysteine to the conserved J-encoded phenylalanine. In an earlier analysis of roughly 580 of the donors, sequences lacking an unambiguous match to a single V gene segment were excluded. An earlier analysis of approximately 590 of the donors classified V segments as functional when productive rearrangements were above 56.7% and as segregating when the standard deviation between donors was above 5%. A statistical classification framework was built for diagnosing cytomegalovirus status from the catalog of TCR beta chain sequences. In a later analysis, V and J genes were assigned by comparing TCR nucleotide sequences against IMGT/GENE-DB human TR gene sequences. In a later analysis, CDR3 sequences and most-parsimonious VDJ recombination scenarios were assigned using the TCRdist pipeline. A later analysis defined each TCR beta chain by its CDR3 amino acid sequence plus V-gene family, and excluded reads lacking a unique V-gene family. In a later analysis, a few hundred highly shared, low-generation-probability nucleotide sequences were removed to address suspected cross-contamination and a sequencing artifact. For each public chain, a later analysis derived a clonal expansion index from normalized ranks of inferred template counts within each repertoire. In a later analysis, generation probabilities were computed with a VDJ recombination model fitted to out-of-frame rearrangements, and the resulting probabilities were checked against IGoR. In a later analysis, TCR-TCR, TCR-HLA and TCR-CMV co-occurrence was scored with hypergeometric tests, and a repertoire-size bias correction was applied to TCR pairs. To estimate false discovery rates, a later analysis permuted the HLA or CMV assignments 20 times. In a later analysis, co-occurring TCRs were grouped using DBSCAN, with TCRdist sequence similarity added in when clustering inside HLA-allele-positive subsets. Co-occurrence clustering excluded repertoires with fewer than 30,000 or more than 120,000 public chains, plus five with anomalous nucleotide sharing. This immuneACCESS table, as held by TCRdb, lists in-frame sequences with V and J called but not all clones. Of the missing ones, under half trace to an unresolved V gene in checked studies; the others have no known cause. V, J and clone size reflect that table, while D and trimming were determined from the DNA. This sample holds around 110,000 clones; around 85% were observed only once. The biggest ten clones account for 2% to 2.5% of the sample.

The sample originates from a study of cytomegalovirus exposure and HLA in healthy donors (dated by TCRdb to 2017 to 2019). In terms of the full investigation: An earlier analysis of roughly 570 of the donors reported roughly 300 Gb of sequence data and 95 million to 130 million unique TCR beta sequences obtained from about 200 million T cells. The study was designed to test whether signatures of past pathogen exposure could be identified by cataloging public T cell receptors. Roughly 290 gigabases of sequencing data and roughly 80 million unique TCR sequences made up an early release that covered around 640 HLA-typed donors. An earlier analysis of about 620 of the donors applied high-throughput TCR beta sequencing to assess whether each TCR beta V gene segment acted as functional or pseudogenic. The number of typed donors differed by locus: about 620-640 for A, B, C, DRB1 and DQB1; approximately 540 for DQA1; approximately 610 for DPA1; and around 490 for DPB1. The study combined high-throughput TCR immunosequencing, statistical association of individual TCRs with disease status, and machine learning to predict cytomegalovirus infection status. In a later analysis, previously published TCR beta repertoires from about 670 donors were re-analyzed and high-resolution HLA genotyping was added so that TCR occurrence patterns could be studied. Because of strong linkage in the cohort, a few DR-DQ haplotypes were treated as single units for association and clustering. A later genetic analysis used genome-wide SNP genotypes for about 65% of the roughly 670 donors, treating that subset as a discovery cohort. Along with the roughly 710-subject first cohort, a separate validation cohort of over a hundred different subjects was used. Donor age, sex, ethnicity and CMV serostatus were compiled alongside the repertoire data. The study used immunosequencing to profile the T cell repertoires of several hundred subjects and linked those repertoires to cytomegalovirus serostatus. Rather than using new phenotypic data, the later analysis identified candidate immune exposures from TCR beta sequences and from how often those sequences occurred across donors. Both class I and class II loci were covered by HLA typing, at four-digit resolution. The genetic ancestry cluster associated with self-reported Caucasian donors included roughly 84% of the 398 genotyped donors. All discovery cohort repertoires had been generated on a single sequencing platform. On average, roughly 240,000 unique TCR beta nucleotide sequences were sequenced per donor among 398 genotyped donors of the cohort, with 15% to 20% of those sequences being non-productive.

Study-wide findings and limitations: A later analysis associated about 17,000 TCR beta sequences with specific HLA alleles at a false discovery rate of 0.05. Most CMV-associated TCR beta chains appeared to be HLA-restricted in a later analysis, and the HLA associations seemed to be driven largely by CMV exposure. According to a later analysis, TCR association rates differed among HLA loci, with DRB1 alleles showing the most associated TCRs and HLA-C alleles showing the fewest. An association between a missense DCLRE1C variant and V-gene and J-gene trimming of TCR beta chains was found in a later genetic analysis and replicated in an independent cohort. Most TCR sequences were observed very rarely across donors, whereas some public TCRs were present in many individuals. Because HLA typing was missing for some donors at each locus, association tests included only the typed subset. A further reported finding was that TCR beta sequences accurately predicted the HLA-A and HLA-B alleles for most subjects in the first cohort. A total of roughly 160 TCR beta chains were listed by the study as associated with cytomegalovirus. Presence/absence analyses assumed roughly uniform sequencing depth across donors, an assumption that may not hold. Compared with equally common non-associated chains, HLA-associated TCR beta chains in a later analysis were more clonally expanded and had lower generation probabilities. The only immune exposure information available for the cohort was CMV serostatus. The classifier was reported to diagnose cytomegalovirus status with high specificity and sensitivity in both the original cohort and the validation cohort. The earlier analysis of approximately 590 of the donors excluded fewer than 20 rarely observed V segments, including chromosome 9 orphons, because counts were too low. The authors suggested that the approach could potentially be extended to other disease states and immunological phenotypes. According to a later analysis, parvovirus B19, influenza, CMV and Epstein-Barr virus appeared linked to several top co-occurrence clusters. A cluster of highly shared sequence variants was judged likely to be a technical artifact of the sequencing pipeline. Linkage disequilibrium might explain the correlated functional status among segregating V segments, but an unknown experimental factor could not be excluded. When HLA alleles, especially DR and DQ, strongly co-occurred, TCR associations were difficult to assign to individual alleles. In vitro tests confirmed that a few of the cytomegalovirus-associated TCR beta chains recognize cytomegalovirus antigens. Broadly in line with IMGT annotations, most TCR beta V segments showed up in productive rearrangements about 90% or about 30% of the time in an earlier analysis of around 600 of the donors. This cohort had only TCR beta chains sequenced, and the lack of alpha or paired-chain data limited which features could be detected. Some IMGT-functional V segments, including TRBV6-2 and TRBV6-3, could not be told apart with the 87-base-pair reads, so those segments were excluded. According to a later genetic analysis, donors in an Asian-associated ancestry cluster had fewer N-insertions in productive TCRs than the approximately 670-donor mean.

CDR1 MDHEN and CDR2 SYDVKM are derived from the germline V gene. The junction shows trimming of 5 bases on V and 11 bases on J, and the gene matches do not reach 16 bases of it. The CDR3, cysteine through phenylalanine, is 15 amino acids long. Just the 45-base CDR3 DNA is kept, in frame starting at base 1. In total, approximately 690 healthy bone marrow donors made up the cohort. All cohort members were sampled while nominally healthy, although unrecorded immune exposures were likely present. The donor tested CMV seronegative and was one of the 352 seronegative cohort members. A peripheral blood sample was collected from each donor, and TCR beta sequencing was performed on peripheral blood mononuclear cells. Genomic DNA extraction from the blood cell samples was performed with the Qiagen DNeasy Blood Extraction Kit.

The TCR sequence derives from a man aged 30 to 45 in good health and CMV-seronegative. The rearranged chain carries TRBV28 and TRBJ2-7, with TRBD2 matching 9 junction bases. Sequencing used PBMCs. The CDR3 reads CASSPLRGGEFRKYF. Read as DNA, the sequence is TGTGCCAGCAGTCCCCTGCGGGGGGGGGAATTTCGTAAGTACTTC.